This TCR beta chain originates from a study of tumor-infiltrating lymphocytes in primary liver carcinoma. Details on this clonotype: The junction departs from germline at one end; a sequencing error may be responsible.

The authors took blood RNA from unsorted whole blood and also extracted germline DNA. Researchers generated TCR beta cDNA from about 450 ng of total RNA, relying on a constant-region primer. Nested multiplex PCR, run for three rounds with slightly modified ARM-PCR, yielded TCR beta libraries. From the multiplex PCR reads, TCRdb called clonotypes with MiXCR, one entry per CDR3 protein. The repertoire includes about 320,000 distinct CDR3 sequences, roughly 60% of them detected once, and 9% to 10% sits in the top ten. The receptor comes from a man aged 40-55 years with primary liver carcinoma and hepatitis B virus infection. Sequencing was done on a sample of peripheral blood.

CDR3 coding DNA: TGTGCCAGCAGTTTTGGGGGGAACAGGGGGGGTGAGCCGTTCTTC. Translating it yields CASSFGGNRGGEPFF. The rearrangement links TRBV12-3 or TRBV12-4 to TRBJ2-1; weak D call: TRBD1 (8 bases). This CDR3 contains 15 residues.